Sequencing of this T cell receptor beta chain was carried out in a study of T cell clones after liver transplantation. Study information: As an antigen-independent comparator, third-party-reactive TCRbeta sequences came from pre-transplant mixed lymphocyte reactions. Regarding the study as a whole: A significant post-transplant drop in circulating graft-donor-reactive CD4 TCRbeta sequences occurred in most of the 8 subjects. Rather than being deleted, graft donor-reactive T cells may have moved into the graft.

The CDR3 spans 15 residues. Of note for this clone: What it recognizes is unknown.

Sequencing was performed with immunoSEQ multiplex PCR; in TCRdb, only in-frame clones are kept and a portion is missing. The sample records about 75,000 clones, around 84% being singletons. The chain links TRBV1 to TRBJ2-3. TRBV1 is noted as a pseudogene. The receptor comes from a human patient who received a liver transplant. Some of the T cells might come from the graft donor. The sequences come from CD4+ T cells from blood, collected roughly 48 months after liver transplant. The CDR3 sequence: CTSSRTGLSTDTQYF. As DNA, the CDR3 is TGCACCAGCAGCCGGACGGGTTTGAGCACAGATACGCAGTATTTT.